One sample yielded the 8 T cell receptor beta chains listed below, sequenced in a study of regulatory T cells in long-lasting Graves disease. In building TCR beta libraries, iRepertoire HTBI primers were used together with Arm-PCR of CDR3 regions. One entry per CDR3 protein, called by TCRdb with MiXCR from the multiplex PCR reads. Here the sample spans 440,000 or so distinct CDR3 sequences, around 14% being singletons. The time point here: newly diagnosed GD, antithyroid drugs for less than 3 months. There was RNA extracted from PBMCs, and the TCR library was made from it. This sample was shared with a second study, whose subject was T cells in Graves' hyperthyroidism and ophthalmopathy.

Here the sequenced sample was peripheral blood mononuclear cells (PBMCs), taken at new diagnosis, from a patient treated with antithyroid drugs. These receptors were collected from a woman in her twenties or thirties with Graves disease.

This clonotype was observed at least ten times. The J gene is TRBJ2-2, the V gene TRBV6-5; weak D call: TRBD2 (6 bases). The CDR3 has 17 amino acids. Between the trimmed V and J ends, which lost 2 bases and 5 bases, there was a span of 18 bases. The germline V gene has CDR1 MNHEY and CDR2 SVGAGI. CDR3 residues: CASSYRGGPGRTGELFF. CDR3 coding DNA: TGTGCCAGCAGTTACCGGGGAGGACCCGGTCGTACCGGGGAGCTGTTTTTT.

This clonotype has a count of ten or more. The chain links TRBV6-1 to TRBJ2-5, with 9 bases that match TRBD2. The V and J ends lost 5 bases and 2 bases, in that order; junction bases with no gene match: 3. In germline, CDR1 is MNHNS, CDR2 SASEGT. The CDR3 is 14 residues long. In DNA form, the CDR3 reads TGTGCCAGCAGTAGGACTAGCGCACAAGAGACCCAGTACTTC. It codes for CASSRTSAQETQYF.

This clonotype has ten or more counts. The chain recombines TRBV30 with TRBJ1-5; D unclear. The V gene's germline CDR1 is GTSNPN and CDR2 SVGIG (reference sequence). Trimming took 5 bases from V and 3 from J, leaving 11 bases between them. The CDR3 length is 13 residues. CDR3 sequence: CAWGPGDNQPQHF. Written as DNA, the CDR3 is TGTGCCTGGGGCCCCGGCGACAATCAGCCCCAGCATTTT.

This clonotype was seen repeatedly, ten times or more. This chain uses TRBV20-1 with TRBJ2-1, with D unresolved. The CDR3 covers 12 residues. V lost 4 bases and J 1 base, leaving 5 bases between the germline ends. CDR1 is DFQATT, CDR2 SNEGSKA, per germline (reference sequence). DNA of the CDR3: TGCAGTGCTAAACTTTCCTACAATGAGCAGTTCTTC. It yields the protein CSAKLSYNEQFF.

The sample holds many counts of this clonotype. V usage is TRBV24-1 and J usage is TRBJ2-1; maybe TRBD2 (5 bases). Trimming shortened V by 0 bases and J by 1 base, and 6 bases separated the two germline ends. There are 15 residues in the CDR3. The germline V gene has CDR1 KGHDR and CDR2 SFDVKD. In nucleotides, the CDR3 is TGTGCCACCAGTGATTTGGGAGGTTCCTACAATGAGCAGTTCTTC. It translates to CATSDLGGSYNEQFF.

In its sample, this clonotype was seen many times. J is TRBJ1-5 and V is TRBV2; D is unclear. CDR3 length equals 17 residues. Trimming removed 8 bases from V and 3 bases from J, with 23 bases in between. Per the germline V gene, CDR1 is SNHLY and CDR2 is FYNNEI. DNA of the CDR3: TGTGCCAGCTACCCCTCCCGGGCCGAAGACCCCAATCAGCCCCAGCATTTT. Amino acid sequence: CASYPSRAEDPNQPQHF.

This chain connects TRBV10-2 to TRBJ2-1; D is possibly TRBD2 (6 bases). There are 12 residues in the CDR3. CDR1 and CDR2 from the germline V gene are WSHSY and SAAADI. V dropped 6 bases and J dropped 3 bases, with 6 bases sitting between them. As DNA, the CDR3 is TGCGCCAGCAGGGACTACTACAATGAGCAGTTCTTC. Protein sequence: CASRDYYNEQFF.

There are many counts of this clonotype. The CDR3 is CASSNGRAPETQYF. The CDR3 DNA is TGTGCCAGCAGCAACGGGAGGGCCCCCGAGACCCAGTACTTC. The chain recombines TRBV2 with TRBJ2-5, with 8 bases aligning to TRBD2. The CDR3 spans 14 residues. The germline CDR1 and CDR2 sequences are SNHLY and FYNNEI. The V gene end was trimmed by 6 bases and the J gene end by 5 bases; junction bases not matched to a gene: 8.